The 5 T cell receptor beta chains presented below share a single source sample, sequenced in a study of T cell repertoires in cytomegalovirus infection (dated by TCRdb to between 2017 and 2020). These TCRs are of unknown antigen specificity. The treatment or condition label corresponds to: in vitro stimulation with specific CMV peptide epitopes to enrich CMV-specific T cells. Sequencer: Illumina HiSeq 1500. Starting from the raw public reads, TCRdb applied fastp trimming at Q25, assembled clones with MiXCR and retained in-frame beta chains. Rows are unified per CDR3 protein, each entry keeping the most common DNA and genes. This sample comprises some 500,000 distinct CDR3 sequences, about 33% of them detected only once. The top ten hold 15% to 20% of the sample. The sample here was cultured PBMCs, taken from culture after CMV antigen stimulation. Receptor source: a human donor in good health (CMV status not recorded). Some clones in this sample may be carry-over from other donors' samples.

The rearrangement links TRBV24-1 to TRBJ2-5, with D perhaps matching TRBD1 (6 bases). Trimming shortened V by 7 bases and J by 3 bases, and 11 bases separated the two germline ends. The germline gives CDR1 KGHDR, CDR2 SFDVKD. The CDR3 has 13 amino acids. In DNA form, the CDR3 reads TGTGCCACCAGAGAACAGGGAAAAGAGACCCAGTACTTC. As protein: CATREQGKETQYF.

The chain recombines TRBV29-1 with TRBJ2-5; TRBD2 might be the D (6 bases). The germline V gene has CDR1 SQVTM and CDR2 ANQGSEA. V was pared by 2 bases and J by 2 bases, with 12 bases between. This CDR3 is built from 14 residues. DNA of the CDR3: TGCAGCGTTGAAATGGTAGCGGCACAAGAGACCCAGTACTTC. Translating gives CSVEMVAAQETQYF.

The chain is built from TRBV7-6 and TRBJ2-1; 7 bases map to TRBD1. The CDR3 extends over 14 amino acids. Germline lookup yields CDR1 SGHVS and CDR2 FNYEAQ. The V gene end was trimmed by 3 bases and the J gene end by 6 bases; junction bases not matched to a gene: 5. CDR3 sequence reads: CASSFVGGGNEQFF. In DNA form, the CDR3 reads TGTGCCAGCAGCTTCGTAGGGGGCGGCAATGAGCAGTTCTTC.

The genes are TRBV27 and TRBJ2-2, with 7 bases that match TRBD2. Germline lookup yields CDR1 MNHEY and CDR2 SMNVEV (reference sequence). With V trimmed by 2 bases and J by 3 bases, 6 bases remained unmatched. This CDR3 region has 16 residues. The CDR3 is CASSLIGSGDTGELFF. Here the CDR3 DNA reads TGTGCCAGCAGTTTAATCGGGAGCGGGGACACCGGGGAGCTGTTTTTT.

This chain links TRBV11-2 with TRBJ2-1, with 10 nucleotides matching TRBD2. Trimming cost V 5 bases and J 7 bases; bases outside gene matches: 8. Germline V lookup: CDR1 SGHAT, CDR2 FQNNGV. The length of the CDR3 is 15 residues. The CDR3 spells CASSPTSGIKNEQFF. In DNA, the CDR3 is TGTGCCAGCAGCCCTACTAGCGGGATAAAAAATGAGCAGTTCTTC.